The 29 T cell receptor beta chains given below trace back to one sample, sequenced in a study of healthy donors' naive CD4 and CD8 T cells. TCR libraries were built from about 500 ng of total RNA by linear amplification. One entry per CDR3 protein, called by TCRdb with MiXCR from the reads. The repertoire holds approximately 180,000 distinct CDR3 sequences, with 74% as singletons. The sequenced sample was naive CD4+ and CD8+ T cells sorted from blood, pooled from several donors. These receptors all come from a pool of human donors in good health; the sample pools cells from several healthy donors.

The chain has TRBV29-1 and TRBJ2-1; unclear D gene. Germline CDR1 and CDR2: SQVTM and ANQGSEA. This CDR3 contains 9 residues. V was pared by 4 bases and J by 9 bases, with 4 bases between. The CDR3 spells CSVGGEQFF. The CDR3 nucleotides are TGCAGCGTTGGCGGTGAGCAGTTCTTC.

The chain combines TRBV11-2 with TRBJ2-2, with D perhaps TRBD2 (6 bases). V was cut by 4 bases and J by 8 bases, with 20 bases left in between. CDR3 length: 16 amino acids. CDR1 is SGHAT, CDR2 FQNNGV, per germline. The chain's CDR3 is CASSSRIAVYGGELFF. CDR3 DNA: TGTGCCAGCAGCTCCAGAATAGCGGTTTATGGAGGGGAGCTGTTTTTT.

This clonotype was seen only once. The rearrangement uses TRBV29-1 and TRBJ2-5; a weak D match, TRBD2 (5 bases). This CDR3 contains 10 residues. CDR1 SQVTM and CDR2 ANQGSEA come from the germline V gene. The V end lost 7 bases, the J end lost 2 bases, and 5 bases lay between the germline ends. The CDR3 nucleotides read TGCAGCGGGGAGCAAGAGACCCAGTACTTC. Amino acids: CSGEQETQYF. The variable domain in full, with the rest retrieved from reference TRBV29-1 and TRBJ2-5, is SAVISQKPSRDICQRGTSLTIQCQVDSQVTMMFWYRQQPGQSLTLIATANQGSEATYESGFVIDKFPISRPNLTFSTLTVSNMSPEDSSIYLCSGEQETQYFGPGTRLLVL.

The chain's CDR3 is CSARDRVGAFF. CDR3 DNA sequence: TGCAGCGCCCGGGACAGGGTCGGAGCTTTCTTT. The J gene is TRBJ1-1, the V gene TRBV29-1; 9 nucleotides align to TRBD1. This CDR3 contains 11 residues. The germline V gene encodes CDR1 SQVTM and CDR2 ANQGSEA. Germline trimming cut 7 bases from V and 10 bases from J; bases unmatched to any gene: 7.

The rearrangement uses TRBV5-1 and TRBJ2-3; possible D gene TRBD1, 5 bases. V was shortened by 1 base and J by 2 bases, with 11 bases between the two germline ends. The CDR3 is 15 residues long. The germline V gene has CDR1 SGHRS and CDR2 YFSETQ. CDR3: CASSLQDKATDTQYF. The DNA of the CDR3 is TGCGCCAGCAGCTTGCAGGACAAGGCCACAGATACGCAGTATTTT.

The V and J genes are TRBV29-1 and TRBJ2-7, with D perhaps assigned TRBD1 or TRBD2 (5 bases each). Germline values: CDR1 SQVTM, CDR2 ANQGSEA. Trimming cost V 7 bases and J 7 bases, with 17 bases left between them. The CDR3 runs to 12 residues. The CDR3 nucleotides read TGCAGCGCCGATCTAGGGACGGAGGAGCAGTACTTC. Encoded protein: CSADLGTEEQYF.

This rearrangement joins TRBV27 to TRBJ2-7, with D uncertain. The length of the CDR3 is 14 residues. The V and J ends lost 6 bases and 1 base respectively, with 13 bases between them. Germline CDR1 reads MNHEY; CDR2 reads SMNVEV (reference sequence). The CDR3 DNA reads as TGTGCCAGCAGGACCGAGACTGCGTCCTACGAGCAGTACTTC. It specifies CASRTETASYEQYF.

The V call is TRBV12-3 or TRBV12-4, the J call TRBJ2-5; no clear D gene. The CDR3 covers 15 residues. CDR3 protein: CATQTGLVAVETQYF. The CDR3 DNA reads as TGTGCTACCCAAACTGGTTTGGTGGCCGTGGAGACCCAGTACTTC.

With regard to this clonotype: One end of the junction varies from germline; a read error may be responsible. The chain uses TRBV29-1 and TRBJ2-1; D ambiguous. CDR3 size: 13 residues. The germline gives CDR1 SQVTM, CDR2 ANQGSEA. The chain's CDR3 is CSVEERFGNEQLF. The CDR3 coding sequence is TGCAGCGTTGAAGAACGATTTGGCAATGAGCAGCTCTTC.

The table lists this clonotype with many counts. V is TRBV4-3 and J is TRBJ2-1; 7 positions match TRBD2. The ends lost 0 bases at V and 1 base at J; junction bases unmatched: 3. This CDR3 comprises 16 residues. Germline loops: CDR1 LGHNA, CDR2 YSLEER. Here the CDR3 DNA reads TGCGCCAGCAGCCAAGAGGGCGGGGGTTCCTACAATGAGCAGTTCTTC. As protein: CASSQEGGGSYNEQFF.

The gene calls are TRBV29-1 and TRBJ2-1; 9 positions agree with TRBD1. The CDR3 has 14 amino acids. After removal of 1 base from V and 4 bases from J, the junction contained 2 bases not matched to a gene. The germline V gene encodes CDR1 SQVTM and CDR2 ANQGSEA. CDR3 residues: CSVEGTGVYNEQFF. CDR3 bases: TGCAGCGTTGAAGGGACAGGGGTATACAATGAGCAGTTCTTC.

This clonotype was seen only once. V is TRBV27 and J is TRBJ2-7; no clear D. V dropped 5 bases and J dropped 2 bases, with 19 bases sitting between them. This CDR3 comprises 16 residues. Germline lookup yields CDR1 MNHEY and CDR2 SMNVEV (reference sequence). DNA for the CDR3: TGTGCCAGCAGTCCCTCCTTTGGGGTTAAGCCCTACGAGCAGTACTTC. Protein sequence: CASSPSFGVKPYEQYF.

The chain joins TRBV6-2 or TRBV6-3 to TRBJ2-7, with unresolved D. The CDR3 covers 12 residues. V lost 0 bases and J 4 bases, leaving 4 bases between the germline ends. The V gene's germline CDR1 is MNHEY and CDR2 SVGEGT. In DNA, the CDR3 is TGTGCCAGCAGTTACTCTGATTACGAGCAGTACTTC. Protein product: CASSYSDYEQYF.

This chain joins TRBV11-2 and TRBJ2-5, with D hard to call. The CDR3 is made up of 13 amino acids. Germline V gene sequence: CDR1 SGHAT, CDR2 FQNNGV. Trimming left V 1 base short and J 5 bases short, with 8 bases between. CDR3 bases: TGTGCCAGCAGCTTAGTAGGGTGGGAGACCCAGTACTTC. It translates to CASSLVGWETQYF.

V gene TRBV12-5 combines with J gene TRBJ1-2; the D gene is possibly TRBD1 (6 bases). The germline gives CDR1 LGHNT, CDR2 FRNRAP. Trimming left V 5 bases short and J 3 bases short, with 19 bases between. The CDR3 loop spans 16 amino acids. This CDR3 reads CASGRGKDRRDYGYTF. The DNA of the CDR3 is TGTGCTAGTGGTCGGGGGAAGGACAGAAGGGACTATGGCTACACCTTC.

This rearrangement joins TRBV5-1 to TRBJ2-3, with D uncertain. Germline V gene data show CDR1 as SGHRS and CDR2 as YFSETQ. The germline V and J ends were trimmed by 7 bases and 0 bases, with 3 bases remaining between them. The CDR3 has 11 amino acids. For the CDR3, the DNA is TGCGCCAGCGGGAGCACAGATACGCAGTATTTT. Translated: CASGSTDTQYF.

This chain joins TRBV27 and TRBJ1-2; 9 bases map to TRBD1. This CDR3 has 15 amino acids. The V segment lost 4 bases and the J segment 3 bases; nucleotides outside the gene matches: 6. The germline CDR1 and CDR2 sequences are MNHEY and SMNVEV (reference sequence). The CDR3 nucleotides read TGTGCCAGCAGTTCCTCGGGACAGGGTGACTATGGCTACACCTTC. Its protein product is CASSSSGQGDYGYTF.

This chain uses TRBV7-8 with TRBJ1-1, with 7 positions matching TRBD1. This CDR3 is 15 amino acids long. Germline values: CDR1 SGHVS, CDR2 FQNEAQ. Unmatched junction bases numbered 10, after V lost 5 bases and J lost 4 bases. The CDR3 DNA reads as TGTGCCAGCAGCCCACGGGACAGCCCGGGCACTGAAGCTTTCTTT. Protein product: CASSPRDSPGTEAFF.

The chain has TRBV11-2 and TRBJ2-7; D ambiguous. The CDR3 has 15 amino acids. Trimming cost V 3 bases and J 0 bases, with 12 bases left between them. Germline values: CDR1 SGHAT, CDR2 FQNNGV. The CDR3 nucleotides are TGTGCCAGCAGCTTGAGACGGAAGAGCTCCTACGAGCAGTACTTC. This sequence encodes CASSLRRKSSYEQYF.

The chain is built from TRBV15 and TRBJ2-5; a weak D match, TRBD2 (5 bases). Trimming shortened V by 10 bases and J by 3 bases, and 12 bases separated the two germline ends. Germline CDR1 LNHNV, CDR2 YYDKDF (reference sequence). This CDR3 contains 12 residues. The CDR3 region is CAIRGLEETQYF. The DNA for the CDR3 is TGTGCCATACGAGGGCTGGAAGAGACCCAGTACTTC.

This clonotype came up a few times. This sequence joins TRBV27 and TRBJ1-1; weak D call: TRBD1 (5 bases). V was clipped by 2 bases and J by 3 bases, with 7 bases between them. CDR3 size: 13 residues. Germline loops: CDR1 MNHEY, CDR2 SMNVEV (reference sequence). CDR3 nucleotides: TGTGCCAGCAGTTTAGCGGGGGACACTGAAGCTTTCTTT. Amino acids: CASSLAGDTEAFF.

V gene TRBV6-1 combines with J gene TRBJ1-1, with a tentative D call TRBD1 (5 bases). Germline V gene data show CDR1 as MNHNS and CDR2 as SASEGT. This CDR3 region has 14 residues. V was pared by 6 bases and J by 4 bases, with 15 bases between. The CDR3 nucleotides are TGTGCCAGCAGCAAACTCGGGGGTGGCACTGAAGCTTTCTTT. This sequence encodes CASSKLGGGTEAFF.

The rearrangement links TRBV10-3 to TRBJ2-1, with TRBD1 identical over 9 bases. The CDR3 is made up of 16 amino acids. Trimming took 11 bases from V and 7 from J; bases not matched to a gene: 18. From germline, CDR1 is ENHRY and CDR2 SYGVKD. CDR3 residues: CAALGSDRGGWNEQFF. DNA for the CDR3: TGTGCCGCCTTGGGCTCGGACAGGGGAGGTTGGAATGAGCAGTTCTTC.

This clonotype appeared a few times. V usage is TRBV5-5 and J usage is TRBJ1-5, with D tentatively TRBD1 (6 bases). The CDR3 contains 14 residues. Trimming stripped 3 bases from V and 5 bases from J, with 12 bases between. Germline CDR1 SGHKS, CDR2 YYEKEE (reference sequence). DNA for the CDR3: TGTGCCAGCAGCTCTGGACAGATGGATCAGCCCCAGCATTTT. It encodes CASSSGQMDQPQHF.

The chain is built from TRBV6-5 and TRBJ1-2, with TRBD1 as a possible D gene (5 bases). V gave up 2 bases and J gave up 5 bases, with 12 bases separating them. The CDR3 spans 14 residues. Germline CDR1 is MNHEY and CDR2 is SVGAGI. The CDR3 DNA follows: TGTGCCAGCAGTTACGCGACAGCCCCGTATGGCTACACCTTC. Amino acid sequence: CASSYATAPYGYTF.

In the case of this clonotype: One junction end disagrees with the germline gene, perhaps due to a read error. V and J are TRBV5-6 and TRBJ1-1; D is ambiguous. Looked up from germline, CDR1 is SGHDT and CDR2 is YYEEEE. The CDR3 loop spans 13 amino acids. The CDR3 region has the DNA TGTGCCAGCAGCTTCGTTGCAGTCGCTGAGGCTTTCTTT. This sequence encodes CASSFVAVAEAFF.

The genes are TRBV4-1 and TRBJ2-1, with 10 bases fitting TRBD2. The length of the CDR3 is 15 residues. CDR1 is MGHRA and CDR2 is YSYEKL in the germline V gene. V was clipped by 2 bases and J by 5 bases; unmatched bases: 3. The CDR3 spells CASSQLAGADNEQFF. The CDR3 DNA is TGCGCCAGCAGCCAACTAGCGGGAGCGGACAATGAGCAGTTCTTC.

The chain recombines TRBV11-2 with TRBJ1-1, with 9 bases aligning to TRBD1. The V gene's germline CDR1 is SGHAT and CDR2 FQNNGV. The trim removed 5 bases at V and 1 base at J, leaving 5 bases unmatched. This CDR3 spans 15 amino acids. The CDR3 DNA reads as TGTGCCAGCAGCGGGTACAGGGGGCCGAACACTGAAGCTTTCTTT. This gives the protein CASSGYRGPNTEAFF.

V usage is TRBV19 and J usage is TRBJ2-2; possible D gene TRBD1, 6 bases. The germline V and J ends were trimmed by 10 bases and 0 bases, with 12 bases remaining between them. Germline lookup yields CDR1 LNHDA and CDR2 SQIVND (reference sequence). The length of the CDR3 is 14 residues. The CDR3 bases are TGTGCCACCACAGGGACCTCGAACACCGGGGAGCTGTTTTTT. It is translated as CATTGTSNTGELFF.